This T cell receptor beta chain was recovered during a study of blood T cell repertoires in COVID-19. At the level of the study: Samples of COVID-19 (acute and convalescent) were obtained from the United States, Italy and Spain. The analysed material was cDNA or gDNA that came from T cells, B-cell-depleted T cells, or PBMCs.

Sequencing was performed with immunoSEQ multiplex PCR; in TCRdb, only in-frame clones are kept and a portion is missing. This repertoire shows around 140,000 clones, about 87% found once; its top ten account for approximately 4%. Trimming shortened V by 1 base and J by 2 bases, and 11 bases separated the two germline ends. The CDR3 covers 15 residues. Germline CDR1 and CDR2: LNHDA and SQIVND (reference sequence). This chain uses TRBV19 with TRBJ1-1; D gene uncertain. The clonotype was recovered from a man aged 50-59 years in a cohort exposed to, infected with or recovered from COVID-19 (not recorded which). Sequencing input: PBMCs or T cells enriched from blood (not recorded which). CDR3 in DNA: TGTGCCAGTAGTATAGGCACGAGCCTAAACACTGAAGCTTTCTTT. It is translated as CASSIGTSLNTEAFF.